The 29 T cell receptor beta chains below were found in one sample sequenced in a study of blood T cell repertoires in COVID-19. Sequenced by immunoSEQ multiplex PCR; TCRdb stores in-frame clones only, minus some. The profile shows approximately 240,000 clones, around 82% of them singletons. The sequenced sample consisted of peripheral blood. The source is a woman aged 55-70 years with acute or convalescent COVID-19.

The V and J genes are TRBV3-1 (or the pseudogene TRBV3-2) and TRBJ1-4; unclear D gene. CDR1 is LGHDT, CDR2 YNNKEL, per germline (reference sequence). With 2 bases removed from V and 0 bases from J, the gap between germline ends came to 7 bases. The length of the CDR3 is 15 residues. For the CDR3, the DNA is TGTGCCAGCAGCCAACACGGAGCAACTAATGAAAAACTGTTTTTT. Translated: CASSQHGATNEKLFF.

The rearrangement joins TRBV19 to TRBJ1-1; D is possibly TRBD1 (5 bases). The CDR3 has 14 residues. Germline lookup yields CDR1 LNHDA and CDR2 SQIVND (reference sequence). Trimming took 10 bases from V and 0 from J, leaving 15 bases between them. For the CDR3, the DNA is TGTGCCACCGAGAGTAGGGGTTTGAACACTGAAGCTTTCTTT. It translates to CATESRGLNTEAFF.

Note on this clone: Other DNA sequences from this sample encode an identical CDR3 as well. The chain has TRBV4-1 and TRBJ1-3; D not resolved. This CDR3 region has 15 residues. The germline V gene has CDR1 MGHRA and CDR2 YSYEKL. V was shortened by 1 base and J by 0 bases, with 7 bases between the two germline ends. Here the CDR3 DNA reads TGCGCCAGCAGCCAAGCCTCGTTCTCTGGAAACACCATATATTTT. Protein product: CASSQASFSGNTIYF.

This rearrangement joins TRBV29-1 to TRBJ2-2; tentatively, D is TRBD1 (7 bases). Germline V gene lookup returns CDR1 SQVTM and CDR2 ANQGSEA. V was cut by 6 bases and J by 1 base, with 15 bases left in between. CDR3 length equals 15 residues. CDR3 nucleotides: TGCAGCGTCGCCAGGGGGGTAGGGAACACCGGGGAGCTGTTTTTT. Encoded protein: CSVARGVGNTGELFF.

CDR3 loop: CASSLPSESSYEQYF. The CDR3 DNA sequence: TGTGCCAGCAGCCTCCCTAGCGAGAGCTCCTACGAGCAGTACTTC. The chain links TRBV28 to TRBJ2-7, with a possible D match to TRBD2 (6 bases). Looked up from germline, CDR1 is MDHEN and CDR2 is SYDVKM. The CDR3 covers 15 residues. Trimming removed 6 bases at V and 0 bases at J, with 15 bases between.

This chain links TRBV19 with TRBJ2-3, with 10 bases identical to TRBD2. The length of the CDR3 is 17 residues. The germline V gene has CDR1 LNHDA and CDR2 SQIVND (reference sequence). The V gene end was trimmed by 2 bases and the J gene end by 1 base; junction bases not matched to a gene: 6. CDR3 sequence (DNA): TGTGCCAGTAGTATAACCCCCGGGACTAGCGGCACAGATACGCAGTATTTT. It codes for CASSITPGTSGTDTQYF.

J is TRBJ2-7 and V is TRBV13; D call uncertain. The germline V gene encodes CDR1 PRHDT and CDR2 FYEKMQ (reference sequence). Between the trimmed V and J ends, which lost 6 bases and 1 base, there was a span of 13 bases. The CDR3 length is 14 residues. CDR3 sequence (DNA): TGTGCCAGCAGTCTCCCACTTGATTCCTACGAGCAGTACTTC. Amino acid sequence: CASSLPLDSYEQYF.

The genes are TRBV30 and TRBJ1-4; 7 bases fit TRBD1. This CDR3 spans 13 amino acids. CDR1 is GTSNPN, CDR2 SVGIG, per germline (reference sequence). Germline trimming cut 1 base from V and 7 bases from J; bases unmatched to any gene: 3. As DNA, the CDR3 is TGTGCCTGGAGTGGGGACAGTGGTGAAAAACTGTTTTTT. Translated, it gives CAWSGDSGEKLFF.

Of note for this clone: Other DNA variants within this sample encode the same CDR3. J is TRBJ2-7 and V is TRBV5-1; 7 bases match TRBD1. This CDR3 region has 14 residues. Germline V gene sequence: CDR1 SGHRS, CDR2 YFSETQ. With 4 bases clipped from V and 2 bases from J, the junction kept 6 bases outside the gene matches. The DNA for the CDR3 is TGCGCCAGCAGCCCGGGGACAGCTACCTACGAGCAGTACTTC. Protein sequence: CASSPGTATYEQYF.

This clone appeared a few times. The chain combines TRBV29-1 with TRBJ2-5; D is possibly TRBD1 (5 bases). V dropped 5 bases and J dropped 2 bases, with 9 bases sitting between them. The CDR3 length is 12 residues. From germline, CDR1 is SQVTM and CDR2 ANQGSEA. CDR3 coding DNA: TGCAGCGTTTTCCAGGGACAAGAGACCCAGTACTTC. This codes for CSVFQGQETQYF.

This clone was found once. The gene calls are TRBV2 and TRBJ2-5; 10 bases are shared with TRBD1. This CDR3 region has 14 residues. Germline V gene sequence: CDR1 SNHLY, CDR2 FYNNEI. Trimming at V came to 5 bases and at J to 4 bases, leaving 4 bases not matched to a gene. In nucleotides, the CDR3 is TGTGCCAGCAGTTTTGACAGGGGGCGAGAGACCCAGTACTTC. It yields the protein CASSFDRGRETQYF. Supplemented by reference TRBV2 and TRBJ2-5, the full variable domain reads EPEVTQTPSHQVTQMGQEVILRCVPISNHLYFYWYRQILGQKVEFLVSFYNNEISEKSEIFDDQFSVERPDGSNFTLKIRSTKLEDSAMYFCASSFDRGRETQYFGPGTRLLVL.

This clone was seen a single time. The chain employs TRBV18 and TRBJ1-6; 8 bases match TRBD1. CDR1 and CDR2 (germline): KGHSH, LQKENI. Trimming removed 4 bases from V and 2 bases from J; junction bases left unmatched: 7. The CDR3 spans 17 residues. CDR3: CASSREQGGTYNSPLHF. The CDR3 nucleotides read TGTGCCAGCTCACGCGAACAGGGGGGAACCTATAATTCACCCCTCCACTTT.

The chain uses TRBV29-1 and TRBJ2-5; D gene ambiguous. Germline-derived CDR1 and CDR2 are SQVTM and ANQGSEA. Trimming pared 4 bases from V and 1 base from J, leaving 4 bases between. The CDR3 totals 11 residues. CDR3 DNA sequence: TGCAGCGTTGTACTCCAAGAGACCCAGTACTTC. It specifies CSVVLQETQYF.

In this sample, this clone turned up once. V is TRBV18 and J is TRBJ1-1; 7 bases line up with TRBD1. The V gene's germline CDR1 is KGHSH and CDR2 LQKENI. J was trimmed by 1 base and V by 4 bases; bases with no gene match: 3. This CDR3 spans 14 amino acids. This CDR3 reads CASSRDRSNTEAFF. The CDR3 DNA reads TGTGCCAGCTCACGGGACAGATCGAACACTGAAGCTTTCTTT.

The table lists this clone with a count of one. This chain uses TRBV21-1 with TRBJ1-2. TRBV21-1 has pseudogene status. The CDR3 contains 12 residues. CDR3 region: CASLTHNYGYTF. CDR3 DNA sequence: TGTGCCAGTTTGACTCACAACTATGGCTACACCTTC.

The chain links TRBV5-1 to TRBJ2-1, with D tentatively TRBD2 (6 bases). Trimming removed 4 bases at V and 7 bases at J, with 15 bases between. Germline V gene data show CDR1 as SGHRS and CDR2 as YFSETQ. This CDR3 region has 14 residues. The CDR3: CASSPLSGENEQFF. CDR3 nucleotide sequence: TGCGCCAGCAGCCCGCTCTCGGGGGAGAATGAGCAGTTCTTC.

The V and J genes are TRBV9 and TRBJ2-7; a possible D gene is TRBD1 (6 bases). Trimming removed 2 bases from V and 3 bases from J, with 15 bases in between. Germline V gene lookup returns CDR1 SGDLS and CDR2 YYNGEE. There are 15 residues in the CDR3. CDR3 sequence: CASSVAGGDVYEQYF. CDR3 bases: TGTGCCAGCAGCGTTGCTGGGGGCGACGTCTACGAGCAGTACTTC. Based on the CDR3 plus reference TRBV9 and TRBJ2-7, the full variable domain is DSGVTQTPKHLITATGQRVTLRCSPRSGDLSVYWYQQSLDQGLQFLIQYYNGEERAKGNILERFSAQQFPDLHSELNLSSLELGDSALYFCASSVAGGDVYEQYFGPGTRLTVT.

The V gene is TRBV6-5, the J gene TRBJ1-6; D ambiguous. From germline, CDR1 is MNHEY and CDR2 SVGAGI. The CDR3 length is 16 residues. Trimming pared 2 bases from V and 9 bases from J, leaving 17 bases between. CDR3 loop: CASSYPLGDRRSPLHF. For the CDR3, the DNA is TGTGCCAGCAGTTACCCTTTGGGCGACCGGCGTTCACCCCTCCACTTT.

V usage is TRBV2 and J usage is TRBJ2-5; 9 nucleotides match TRBD2. The length of the CDR3 is 13 residues. J gave up 5 bases and V 2 bases, and 0 bases lay outside the gene matches. From germline, CDR1 is SNHLY and CDR2 FYNNEI. The CDR3 DNA sequence: TGTGCCAGCAGTGAACTAGCGGGGGAGACCCAGTACTTC. Translated, it gives CASSELAGETQYF.

The J gene is TRBJ2-3, the V gene TRBV9, with TRBD1 matching 7 bases. This CDR3 spans 15 amino acids. V trimming: 0 bases; J trimming: 8 bases; junction bases outside the gene matches: 9. CDR1 and CDR2 (germline): SGDLS, YYNGEE. CDR3 nucleotide sequence: TGTGCCAGCAGCGTAGGGCAGGGGGTGTACCTTACGCAGTATTTT. Encoded protein: CASSVGQGVYLTQYF. The variable domain in full, with the rest retrieved from reference TRBV9 and TRBJ2-3, is DSGVTQTPKHLITATGQRVTLRCSPRSGDLSVYWYQQSLDQGLQFLIQYYNGEERAKGNILERFSAQQFPDLHSELNLSSLELGDSALYFCASSVGQGVYLTQYFGPGTRLTVL.

This chain joins TRBV6-5 and TRBJ1-2; 10 bases line up with TRBD1. Germline V gene sequence: CDR1 MNHEY, CDR2 SVGAGI. The trim removed 6 bases at V and 5 bases at J, leaving 6 bases unmatched. This CDR3 has 14 residues. CDR3 sequence (DNA): TGTGCCAGCAGCGACAGGGGGCGTCAATATGGCTACACCTTC. Protein product: CASSDRGRQYGYTF.

The V call is TRBV6-2 or TRBV6-3, the J call TRBJ1-5; possibly TRBD1 for D (5 bases). CDR3 length: 15 residues. Looked up from germline, CDR1 is MNHEY and CDR2 is SVGEGT. V lost 0 bases and J lost 2, with 8 bases in between. CDR3 in amino acids: CASSYSGAGNQPQHF. The CDR3, as DNA: TGTGCCAGCAGTTACTCTGGGGCAGGCAATCAGCCCCAGCATTTT.

V is TRBV4-3 and J is TRBJ1-1; D is uncertain. Germline CDR1 LGHNA, CDR2 YSLEER. Trimming took 6 bases from V and 1 from J, leaving 6 bases between them. This CDR3 region has 12 residues. The CDR3 is CASRRGNTEAFF. The CDR3 DNA sequence: TGCGCCAGCAGGCGGGGGAACACTGAAGCTTTCTTT.

The chain couples TRBV29-1 to TRBJ1-2; D is ambiguous. The ends were cut back, 6 bases at V and 6 bases at J, with 11 bases in the middle. CDR3 length: 11 amino acids. Per germline, CDR1 SQVTM and CDR2 ANQGSEA. CDR3 DNA sequence: TGCAGCGTCATGGGGAGGGATGGCTACACCTTC. It translates to CSVMGRDGYTF.

The rearrangement uses TRBV2 and TRBJ1-6; tentatively, D is TRBD1 (5 bases). The V end was cut by 5 bases, the J end by 7 bases, with 12 bases between. The CDR3 contains 14 residues. Germline loops: CDR1 SNHLY, CDR2 FYNNEI. The CDR3 sequence is CASSSGTSNSPLHF. For the CDR3, the DNA is TGTGCCAGCAGTTCCGGGACTTCGAATTCACCCCTCCACTTT.

This clone was observed a handful of times. The V call is TRBV5-5, the J call TRBJ2-7; D may be TRBD2 (6 bases). This CDR3 comprises 14 residues. Germline lookup yields CDR1 SGHKS and CDR2 YYEKEE (reference sequence). V was trimmed by 2 bases and J by 4 bases, leaving 13 bases between them. The CDR3 sequence is CASSFQGRLYEQYF. The DNA for the CDR3 is TGTGCCAGCAGCTTCCAAGGGAGGTTGTACGAGCAGTACTTC.

This clone was detected only a few times. The J gene is TRBJ1-3, the V gene TRBV28; 7 bases are a match to TRBD1. CDR3 length: 16 amino acids. Germline loops: CDR1 MDHEN, CDR2 SYDVKM. J gave up 2 bases and V 4 bases, and 8 bases lay outside the gene matches. The CDR3 bases are TGTGCCAGCAGTTACTACAGGGGAGAGACTGGAAACACCATATATTTT. It codes for CASSYYRGETGNTIYF.

The chain recombines TRBV7-9 with TRBJ1-6; TRBD1 might be the D (6 bases). CDR1 is SEHNR and CDR2 is FQNEAQ in the germline V gene (reference sequence). This CDR3 has 18 amino acids. Trimming removed 0 bases from V and 1 base from J, with 13 bases in between. The CDR3 nucleotides read TGTGCCAGCAGCTTAGCACCAGGGGAAGGATCCTATAATTCACCCCTCCACTTT. It encodes CASSLAPGEGSYNSPLHF.

The gene calls are TRBV4-3 and TRBJ2-1; 7 positions agree with TRBD1. V lost 0 bases and J lost 2; bases outside the gene matches: 7. There are 17 residues in the CDR3. Germline loops: CDR1 LGHNA, CDR2 YSLEER. The CDR3 nucleotides are TGCGCCAGCAGCCAAGATTTACAGGGGTTGCCCTACAATGAGCAGTTCTTC. Encoded protein: CASSQDLQGLPYNEQFF.